This record covers a single T cell receptor (beta chain). This record belongs to a study of blood T cell repertoires in COVID-19. Study-wide background: There were acute and convalescent COVID-19 samples, and they came from the United States, Italy and Spain. Nucleic acid was either cDNA or gDNA, and it came from T cells, B-cell-depleted T cells, or PBMCs.

In the original processing: Reference gene primer amplification gave nucleated cell count estimates. TCRdb's table, derived via immunoSEQ multiplex PCR, lists solely in-frame clones and lacks some. Clone size and V and J calls were adopted from that table, with D and trimming inferred from the DNA. Here the sample spans 200,000 to 250,000 clones, 84% being singletons. Germline V gene lookup returns CDR1 SGHTA and CDR2 FQGTGA. V lost 4 bases to trimming and J lost 2 bases, with 13 bases between them. The CDR3 loop spans 15 amino acids. Sample: peripheral blood. This TCR came from a woman in her forties or fifties with active or convalescent COVID-19. V is TRBV7-3 and J is TRBJ2-3; D is possibly TRBD2 (6 bases). The CDR3 DNA sequence: TGTGCCAGCAGCTCCTTGGGACTTACCACAGATACGCAGTATTTT. It codes for CASSSLGLTTDTQYF.